Listed below are T cell receptor beta chains from one sample, sequenced in a study of T cell changes during pregnancy in multiple sclerosis. The protocol was immunoSEQ multiplex PCR, while the TCRdb copy is restricted to in-frame clones and leaves out a portion. In the table there are around 80,000 clones, 92% of which are singletons. The sample was peripheral blood, taken before pregnancy. The receptors stem from a female donor with multiple sclerosis, enrolled in a pregnancy study. The CDR3 runs from the conserved cysteine through the conserved F or W. The D gene is left open where the match is weak. The listing skips clone size in some rows; elsewhere it reads once, few, many or a size class.

v_gene: TRBV6-5
d_gene: TRBD2
j_gene: TRBJ2-7
abundance: NA
CDR3aa: CASSPRENYEQYF
CDR3nt: TGTGCCAGCAGCCCGCGGGAGAACTACGAGCAGTACTTC

v_gene: TRBV6-1
d_gene: NA
j_gene: TRBJ1-6
abundance: NA
CDR3aa: CASSIHGGVESPLHF
CDR3nt: TGTGCCAGCAGTATCCATGGGGGGGTAGAGTCACCCCTCCACTTT

v_gene: TRBV13
d_gene: TRBD2
j_gene: TRBJ2-1
abundance: NA
CDR3aa: CASSLRLAGGGNEQFF
CDR3nt: TGTGCCAGCAGCCTACGTCTGGCGGGGGGAGGCAATGAGCAGTTCTTC

v_gene: TRBV9
d_gene: NA
j_gene: TRBJ1-3
abundance: once
CDR3aa: CASLDSSGNTIYF
CDR3nt: TGTGCCAGCCTGGACAGCTCTGGAAACACCATATATTTT

v_gene: TRBV30
d_gene: TRBD1
j_gene: TRBJ1-6
abundance: NA
CDR3aa: CASRDRVLGNSPLHF
CDR3nt: TGTGCCTCACGAGACAGGGTGTTAGGTAATTCACCCCTCCACTTT

v_gene: TRBV30
d_gene: TRBD1
j_gene: TRBJ1-1
abundance: NA
CDR3aa: CAGRTGRVTEAFF
CDR3nt: TGTGCCGGCCGGACAGGTCGGGTCACTGAAGCTTTCTTT

v_gene: TRBV27
d_gene: NA
j_gene: TRBJ1-2
abundance: NA
CDR3aa: CASSSQGNYGYTF
CDR3nt: TGTGCCAGCAGTTCACAGGGTAACTATGGCTACACCTTC

v_gene: TRBV7-3
d_gene: TRBD1
j_gene: TRBJ2-1
abundance: once
CDR3aa: CASSLSGARGNEQFF
CDR3nt: TGTGCCAGCAGCTTAAGTGGGGCCAGGGGGAATGAGCAGTTCTTC

v_gene: TRBV5-1
d_gene: NA
j_gene: TRBJ2-7
abundance: NA
CDR3aa: CASSLEGRYEQYF
CDR3nt: TGCGCCAGCAGCTTGGAAGGGAGGTACGAGCAGTACTTC

v_gene: TRBV9
d_gene: TRBD2
j_gene: TRBJ2-5
abundance: NA
CDR3aa: CASSGTSGGETQYF
CDR3nt: TGTGCCAGCAGCGGGACTAGCGGGGGGGAGACCCAGTACTTC

v_gene: TRBV7-9
d_gene: NA
j_gene: TRBJ2-1
abundance: once
CDR3aa: CASSLDSGYSEQFF
CDR3nt: TGTGCCAGCAGCTTAGATTCAGGGTATAGTGAGCAGTTCTTC

v_gene: TRBV5-6
d_gene: NA
j_gene: TRBJ1-2
abundance: NA
CDR3aa: CASSLVTSYTNYGYTF
CDR3nt: TGTGCCAGCAGCTTGGTCACATCGTATACTAACTATGGCTACACCTTC

v_gene: TRBV6-1
d_gene: NA
j_gene: TRBJ1-1
abundance: NA
CDR3aa: CASTSLPGRTEAFF
CDR3nt: TGTGCCAGCACCTCCCTGCCAGGGAGGACTGAAGCTTTCTTT

v_gene: TRBV6-5
d_gene: NA
j_gene: TRBJ2-1
abundance: once
CDR3aa: CASSPGLPYNEQFF
CDR3nt: TGTGCCAGCAGTCCCGGACTTCCCTACAATGAGCAGTTCTTC

v_gene: TRBV6-6
d_gene: NA
j_gene: TRBJ1-1
abundance: once
CDR3aa: CASSYSPGENTEAFF
CDR3nt: TGTGCCAGCAGTTACTCCCCCGGGGAGAACACTGAAGCTTTCTTT

v_gene: TRBV7-9
d_gene: NA
j_gene: TRBJ1-3
abundance: NA
CDR3aa: CASSSGGGIGNTIYF
CDR3nt: TGTGCCAGCAGCTCCGGTGGGGGGATTGGAAACACCATATATTTT

v_gene: TRBV27
d_gene: TRBD1
j_gene: TRBJ2-1
abundance: NA
CDR3aa: CASSLGTGASLLYNEQFF
CDR3nt: TGTGCCAGCAGTCTAGGGACAGGGGCCTCCCTTCTATACAATGAGCAGTTCTTC

v_gene: TRBV7-6
d_gene: NA
j_gene: TRBJ1-4
abundance: NA
CDR3aa: CASSGRGGEKLFF
CDR3nt: TGTGCCAGTTCGGGGAGGGGAGGTGAAAAACTGTTTTTT

v_gene: TRBV7-9
d_gene: TRBD1
j_gene: TRBJ1-2
abundance: NA
CDR3aa: CASSFEGGFYGYTF
CDR3nt: TGTGCCAGCAGCTTCGAAGGGGGCTTCTATGGCTACACCTTC

v_gene: TRBV19
d_gene: TRBD1
j_gene: TRBJ1-6
abundance: NA
CDR3aa: CASSTQTGALNSPLHF
CDR3nt: TGTGCCAGTAGTACACAGACAGGGGCCCTTAATTCACCCCTCCACTTT

v_gene: TRBV7-2
d_gene: TRBD1
j_gene: TRBJ1-5
abundance: NA
CDR3aa: CASSFGTGNQPQHF
CDR3nt: TGTGCCAGCAGCTTTGGGACAGGCAATCAGCCCCAGCATTTT

v_gene: TRBV7-8
d_gene: NA
j_gene: TRBJ1-5
abundance: NA
CDR3aa: CASSSRDTNQPQHF
CDR3nt: TGTGCCAGCAGCTCCCGGGACACCAATCAGCCCCAGCATTTT

v_gene: TRBV18
d_gene: TRBD1
j_gene: TRBJ2-7
abundance: NA
CDR3aa: CASSRGDRSTYEQYF
CDR3nt: TGTGCCAGCTCACGTGGGGACAGAAGCACCTACGAGCAGTACTTC

v_gene: TRBV19
d_gene: TRBD2
j_gene: TRBJ2-3
abundance: NA
CDR3aa: CASSALAGGRADTQYF
CDR3nt: TGTGCCAGTAGTGCACTAGCGGGGGGACGTGCAGATACGCAGTATTTT

v_gene: TRBV6-5
d_gene: TRBD2
j_gene: TRBJ2-1
abundance: NA
CDR3aa: CASSSGTSSYNEQFF
CDR3nt: TGTGCCAGCAGTTCCGGGACTAGCTCCTACAATGAGCAGTTCTTC

v_gene: TRBV11-2
d_gene: NA
j_gene: TRBJ2-5
abundance: NA
CDR3aa: CASSLGQGGETQYF
CDR3nt: TGTGCCAGCAGCTTAGGGCAGGGAGGAGAGACCCAGTACTTC

v_gene: TRBV5-4
d_gene: TRBD1
j_gene: TRBJ1-2
abundance: NA
CDR3aa: CASRGDSYGYTF
CDR3nt: TGTGCCAGCAGGGGGGACAGCTATGGCTACACCTTC

v_gene: TRBV14
d_gene: TRBD2
j_gene: TRBJ2-7
abundance: NA
CDR3aa: CASSQATSGLSYEQYF
CDR3nt: TGTGCCAGCAGCCAGGCTACTAGCGGGCTATCCTACGAGCAGTACTTC

v_gene: TRBV10-2
d_gene: NA
j_gene: TRBJ1-1
abundance: NA
CDR3aa: CATTGGQEAFF
CDR3nt: TGCGCCACCACGGGGGGGCAAGAAGCTTTCTTT

v_gene: TRBV13
d_gene: TRBD1
j_gene: TRBJ1-6
abundance: NA
CDR3aa: CASRKQGAGSPLHF
CDR3nt: TGTGCCAGTAGAAAACAGGGGGCAGGGTCACCCCTCCACTTT

v_gene: TRBV7-3
d_gene: NA
j_gene: TRBJ1-1
abundance: once
CDR3aa: CASSLLPMNTEAFF
CDR3nt: TGTGCCAGCAGCTTACTACCGATGAACACTGAAGCTTTCTTT

v_gene: TRBV5-1
d_gene: NA
j_gene: TRBJ2-7
abundance: NA
CDR3aa: CASSLEWSHGQYF
CDR3nt: TGCGCCAGCAGCTTGGAGTGGAGTCACGGGCAGTACTTC

v_gene: TRBV25-1
d_gene: TRBD1
j_gene: TRBJ1-3
abundance: NA
CDR3aa: CASSLDRGLSGNTIYF
CDR3nt: TGTGCCAGCAGCCTGGACAGGGGATTATCTGGAAACACCATATATTTT

v_gene: TRBV7-8
d_gene: NA
j_gene: TRBJ2-5
abundance: NA
CDR3aa: CASSLEGLETQYF
CDR3nt: TGTGCCAGCAGCTTAGAGGGGTTGGAGACCCAGTACTTC

v_gene: TRBV19
d_gene: TRBD1
j_gene: TRBJ2-7
abundance: NA
CDR3aa: CASSEGGFTDEQYF
CDR3nt: TGTGCCAGTAGTGAAGGGGGCTTTACGGACGAGCAGTACTTC

v_gene: TRBV14
d_gene: TRBD2
j_gene: TRBJ2-2
abundance: NA
CDR3aa: CASSQWLSAGGTNTGELFF
CDR3nt: TGTGCCAGCAGCCAATGGTTATCAGCGGGGGGTACGAACACCGGGGAGCTGTTTTTT

v_gene: TRBV7-2
d_gene: NA
j_gene: TRBJ1-5
abundance: NA
CDR3aa: CASSLVSGDQPQHF
CDR3nt: TGTGCCAGCAGCTTAGTATCAGGGGATCAGCCCCAGCATTTT

v_gene: TRBV4-1
d_gene: NA
j_gene: TRBJ1-4
abundance: NA
CDR3aa: CASSQDWREKLFF
CDR3nt: TGCGCCAGCAGCCAAGATTGGAGGGAAAAACTGTTTTTT

v_gene: TRBV4-1
d_gene: TRBD1
j_gene: TRBJ1-2
abundance: NA
CDR3aa: CASSQETGATNTF
CDR3nt: TGCGCCAGCAGCCAAGAAACAGGGGCAACCAACACCTTC

v_gene: TRBV18
d_gene: NA
j_gene: TRBJ1-4
abundance: NA
CDR3aa: CASSLSSNEKLFF
CDR3nt: TGTGCCAGCTCACTATCGTCTAATGAAAAACTGTTTTTT

v_gene: TRBV14
d_gene: NA
j_gene: TRBJ1-1
abundance: NA
CDR3aa: CASSQVYGRGYTEAFF
CDR3nt: TGTGCCAGCAGCCAAGTATATGGGCGGGGGTACACTGAAGCTTTCTTT

v_gene: TRBV30
d_gene: NA
j_gene: TRBJ1-4
abundance: NA
CDR3aa: CAWSADEKLFF
CDR3nt: TGTGCCTGGAGTGCGGATGAAAAACTGTTTTTT

v_gene: TRBV4-1
d_gene: NA
j_gene: TRBJ2-2
abundance: NA
CDR3aa: CASSQVGGTGELFF
CDR3nt: TGCGCCAGCAGCCAAGTCGGCGGGACCGGGGAGCTGTTTTTT

v_gene: TRBV7-3
d_gene: TRBD2
j_gene: TRBJ2-1
abundance: NA
CDR3aa: CASSYMTSGGYNEQFF
CDR3nt: TGTGCCAGCAGCTATATGACTAGCGGGGGCTACAATGAGCAGTTCTTC

v_gene: TRBV5-1
d_gene: NA
j_gene: TRBJ1-6
abundance: once
CDR3aa: CASSLDRAGRSPLHF
CDR3nt: TGCGCCAGCAGCTTGGATCGGGCAGGGCGTTCACCCCTCCACTTT